This T cell receptor (beta chain) was recovered during a study of T cell repertoires in cytomegalovirus infection. This CDR3 comprises 13 residues. Germline CDR1 reads SGHVS; CDR2 reads FQNEAQ. Trimming at V came to 5 bases and at J to 6 bases, leaving 5 bases not matched to a gene. TCRdb used MiXCR to reprocess the reads, holding one entry per CDR3 protein. This sample has roughly 100,000 distinct CDR3 sequences, with 16% found just once. This clonotype appeared a few times. The sample was PBMCs. The chain is built from TRBV7-8 and TRBJ2-7; 9 bases agree with TRBD1. The clonotype originates from a human donor in good health (CMV status not recorded). Some clones in this sample may be carry-over from other donors' samples. CDR3: CASSRDREGEQYF. Here the CDR3 DNA reads TGTGCCAGCAGCCGGGACAGGGAAGGCGAGCAGTACTTC.